The sequence of this T cell receptor (beta chain) was determined in a study of regulatory T cells in long-lasting Graves disease. This sample's time point: newly diagnosed GD, antithyroid drugs for less than 3 months. Extracted RNA from PBMCs served as the source of the TCR library. The length of the CDR3 is 16 residues. Germline V gene data show CDR1 as SGHRS and CDR2 as YFSETQ. Trimming left V 1 base short and J 4 bases short, with 15 bases between. Arm-PCR of CDR3 regions and iRepertoire HTBI primers were the basis on which TCR beta libraries were built. TCRdb re-analysed the multiplex PCR reads in MiXCR, keeping a single row per CDR3 protein. The table includes roughly 250,000 distinct CDR3 sequences, around 19% detected once. The sample holds one count of this clonotype. This same sample was also part of a study on T cells in Graves' hyperthyroidism and ophthalmopathy.

The sample in question was peripheral blood mononuclear cells (PBMCs), obtained at new diagnosis, from a patient treated with antithyroid drugs. The chain uses TRBV5-1 and TRBJ1-5; no reliable D call. This receptor was taken from a woman aged 25-40 years with Graves disease. CDR3 sequence: CASSLNSIGSNQPQHF. The CDR3 DNA is TGCGCCAGCAGCTTGAATTCGATCGGGTCGAATCAGCCCCAGCATTTT.